The next 13 T cell receptor beta chains were all read from a single sample in a study of blood T cell repertoires in COVID-19. The method was immunoSEQ multiplex PCR; TCRdb's version includes in-frame clones alone and lacks a portion of them. The table includes 240,000 or so clones, roughly four fifths detected once. The sample consisted of peripheral blood. The receptor source for this set is a woman older than 75 with acute or convalescent COVID-19.

Turning to this clone: Other DNA variants within this sample encode the same CDR3. V gene TRBV5-1 combines with J gene TRBJ1-1; TRBD1 matches at 8 bases. The trim removed 3 bases at V and 2 bases at J, leaving 3 bases unmatched. The CDR3 length is 14 residues. From germline, CDR1 is SGHRS and CDR2 YFSETQ. The CDR3 protein is CASSSGTGNTEAFF. Here the CDR3 DNA reads TGCGCCAGCAGCTCCGGGACAGGCAACACTGAAGCTTTCTTT.

The chain is built from TRBV19 and TRBJ2-5, with 8 bases that match TRBD1. The V segment lost 6 bases and the J segment 0 bases; nucleotides outside the gene matches: 6. Per germline, CDR1 LNHDA and CDR2 SQIVND (reference sequence). The CDR3 has 15 residues. The CDR3 region has the DNA TGTGCCAGTAGGGTGACAGGGGACTACCAAGAGACCCAGTACTTC. This sequence encodes CASRVTGDYQETQYF.

The gene calls are TRBV2 and TRBJ2-7; 7 bases align to TRBD1. The CDR3 runs 11 residues. CDR1 and CDR2 (germline): SNHLY, FYNNEI. The V and J ends lost 7 bases and 4 bases, in that order; junction bases with no gene match: 1. CDR3 nucleotide sequence: TGTGCCAGCAAACAGGGGTACGAGCAGTACTTC. Protein: CASKQGYEQYF.

This chain links TRBV3-1 (or the pseudogene TRBV3-2) with TRBJ2-1; 12 bases align to TRBD1. The CDR3 loop spans 15 amino acids. The V gene end was trimmed by 0 bases and the J gene end by 8 bases; junction bases not matched to a gene: 2. The germline gives CDR1 LGHDT, CDR2 YNNKEL (reference sequence). The DNA of the CDR3 is TGTGCCAGCAGCCAAGAGGGACAGGGGGCTGATGAGCAGTTCTTC. Its protein product is CASSQEGQGADEQFF.

J is TRBJ1-1 and V is TRBV30; D might be TRBD1 (5 bases). Germline V gene data show CDR1 as GTSNPN and CDR2 as SVGIG (reference sequence). V lost 7 bases and J 1 base, leaving 10 bases between the germline ends. The CDR3 is 12 amino acids. The CDR3 DNA follows: TGTGCCTTTTCTCAGGGGAACACTGAAGCTTTCTTT. Translated: CAFSQGNTEAFF.

The chain couples TRBV27 to TRBJ1-2; the match to TRBD1 covers 7 bases. Germline CDR1 MNHEY, CDR2 SMNVEV (reference sequence). The CDR3 runs 15 residues. Trimming cost V 2 bases and J 4 bases; bases outside gene matches: 7. The CDR3 spells CASSLGTGAGYGYTF. Written as DNA, the CDR3 is TGTGCCAGCAGTTTAGGAACAGGGGCTGGCTATGGCTACACCTTC.

V is TRBV28 and J is TRBJ1-3, with TRBD1 matching 7 bases. Germline V CDR1 and CDR2: MDHEN, SYDVKM. The CDR3 extends over 16 amino acids. J was trimmed by 4 bases and V by 3 bases; bases with no gene match: 9. The CDR3 protein is CASSFPGGYGGNTIYF. The CDR3 region has the DNA TGTGCCAGCAGTTTCCCAGGGGGTTATGGCGGAAACACCATATATTTT.

This clone has more than one count but fewer than ten. The rearrangement uses TRBV5-6 and TRBJ1-5; D gene uncertain. Looked up from germline, CDR1 is SGHDT and CDR2 is YYEEEE. Trimming took 0 bases from V and 1 from J, leaving 5 bases between them. The CDR3 sequence is 14 residues long. DNA of the CDR3: TGTGCCAGCAGCTTGGCTGTAAGCAATCAGCCCCAGCATTTT. Translation: CASSLAVSNQPQHF. The full variable domain, in which reference TRBV5-6 and TRBJ1-5 provide the parts outside the CDR3, is DAGVTQSPTHLIKTRGQQVTLRCSPKSGHDTVSWYQQALGQGPQFIFQYYEEEERQRGNFPDRFSGHQFPNYSSELNVNALLLGDSALYLCASSLAVSNQPQHFGDGTRLSIL.

V usage is TRBV2 and J usage is TRBJ2-5, with D perhaps matching TRBD2 (5 bases). The V end was cut by 3 bases, the J end by 7 bases, with 12 bases between. CDR3 length: 13 amino acids. Germline V gene sequence: CDR1 SNHLY, CDR2 FYNNEI. The CDR3 coding sequence is TGTGCCAGCAGTGATCGGGGAATCGGGACCCAGTACTTC. The encoded protein is CASSDRGIGTQYF.

The V gene is TRBV6-4, the J gene TRBJ1-6; D may be TRBD1 (6 bases). Germline-derived CDR1 and CDR2 are MRHNA and SNTAGT. V was clipped by 8 bases and J by 7 bases, with 12 bases between them. The CDR3 is made up of 13 amino acids. Here the CDR3 DNA reads TGTGCCAGCGCGGACAGTTACAATTCACCCCTCCACTTT. It specifies CASADSYNSPLHF.

This rearrangement joins TRBV29-1 to TRBJ2-3; 11 bases map to TRBD1. This CDR3 region has 15 residues. Germline CDR1 SQVTM, CDR2 ANQGSEA. V was clipped by 3 bases and J by 5 bases; unmatched bases: 7. CDR3 nucleotide sequence: TGCAGCGTTGACCTGGACAGGGGGCAGGAAGATACGCAGTATTTT. Its translation is CSVDLDRGQEDTQYF.

The V call is TRBV7-9, the J call TRBJ2-7, with 9 nucleotides matching TRBD1. Germline V CDR1 and CDR2: SEHNR, FQNEAQ (reference sequence). The CDR3 runs to 13 residues. With V trimmed by 1 base and J by 6 bases, 1 base remained unmatched. The CDR3 nucleotides are TGTGCCAGCAGCTTAGGACAGGGGGGCGAGCAGTACTTC. Encoded protein: CASSLGQGGEQYF.

The chain employs TRBV5-1 and TRBJ1-1; D gene unclear. Per the germline V gene, CDR1 is SGHRS and CDR2 is YFSETQ. Trimming stripped 6 bases from V and 1 base from J, with 10 bases between. This CDR3 comprises 13 residues. The CDR3 coding sequence is TGCGCCAGCACGAGAGCCGCGAACACTGAAGCTTTCTTT. Amino acid sequence: CASTRAANTEAFF.